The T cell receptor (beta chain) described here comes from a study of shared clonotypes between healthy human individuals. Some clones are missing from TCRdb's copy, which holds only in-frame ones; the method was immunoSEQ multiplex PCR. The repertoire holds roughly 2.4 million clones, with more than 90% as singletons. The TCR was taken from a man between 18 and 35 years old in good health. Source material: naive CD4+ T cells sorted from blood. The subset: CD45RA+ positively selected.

For the CDR3, the DNA is TGTGCCAGCAGCACCTGGGACAGGGGGCAGGAGCAGTACTTC. Protein sequence: CASSTWDRGQEQYF. The V and J genes are TRBV9 and TRBJ2-7; 12 nucleotides match TRBD1. The CDR3 sequence is 14 residues long. V lost 4 bases, J lost 7 bases, and 6 bases stayed unmatched. Germline V CDR1 and CDR2: SGDLS, YYNGEE.